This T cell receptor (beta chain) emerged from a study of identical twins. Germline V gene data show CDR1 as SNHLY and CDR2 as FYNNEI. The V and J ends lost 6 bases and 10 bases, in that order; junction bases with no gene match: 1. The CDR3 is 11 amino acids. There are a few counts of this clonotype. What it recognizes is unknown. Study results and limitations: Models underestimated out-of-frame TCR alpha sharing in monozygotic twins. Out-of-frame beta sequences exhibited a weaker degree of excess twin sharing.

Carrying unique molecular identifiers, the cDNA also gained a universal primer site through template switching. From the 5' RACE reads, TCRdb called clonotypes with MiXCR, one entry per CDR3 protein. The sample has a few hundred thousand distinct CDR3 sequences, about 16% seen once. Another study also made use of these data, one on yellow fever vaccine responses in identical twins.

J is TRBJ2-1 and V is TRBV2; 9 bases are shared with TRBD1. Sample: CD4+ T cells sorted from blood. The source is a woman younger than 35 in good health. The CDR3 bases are TGTGCCAGCAGGACAGGGGGAGAGCAGTTCTTC. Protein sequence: CASRTGGEQFF. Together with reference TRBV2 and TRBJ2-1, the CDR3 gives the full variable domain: EPEVTQTPSHQVTQMGQEVILRCVPISNHLYFYWYRQILGQKVEFLVSFYNNEISEKSEIFDDQFSVERPDGSNFTLKIRSTKLEDSAMYFCASRTGGEQFFGPGTRLTVL.